The entry that follows covers one T cell receptor (beta chain) sequence. Its specificity is unknown. What was amplified from RNA transcripts were TCR beta CDR3 regions. When the TCR CDR3 underwent first-round RT-PCR, the HTBI primer set was used. TCRdb passed the multiplex PCR reads through MiXCR, listing each CDR3 protein once. Of 450,000 to 550,000 distinct CDR3 sequences listed, approximately 25% are singletons. This entry is derived from a study of T cells in Graves' hyperthyroidism and ophthalmopathy. CDR3 size: 15 residues. Trimming at V came to 1 base and at J to 8 bases, leaving 7 bases not matched to a gene. Germline CDR1 and CDR2: SGHTA and FQGNSA. Findings of the study overall: Ophthalmopathy was identified by the model a median about 6 months ahead of onset.

The rearrangement uses TRBV7-2 and TRBJ1-2, with TRBD1 matching over 10 bases. The source material was blood. The receptor's source is a woman in her 30s with Graves' ophthalmopathy. The CDR3 spells CASSLGSGTGEGYTF. Written as DNA, the CDR3 is TGTGCCAGCAGCTTAGGCTCCGGGACAGGGGAAGGCTACACCTTC.